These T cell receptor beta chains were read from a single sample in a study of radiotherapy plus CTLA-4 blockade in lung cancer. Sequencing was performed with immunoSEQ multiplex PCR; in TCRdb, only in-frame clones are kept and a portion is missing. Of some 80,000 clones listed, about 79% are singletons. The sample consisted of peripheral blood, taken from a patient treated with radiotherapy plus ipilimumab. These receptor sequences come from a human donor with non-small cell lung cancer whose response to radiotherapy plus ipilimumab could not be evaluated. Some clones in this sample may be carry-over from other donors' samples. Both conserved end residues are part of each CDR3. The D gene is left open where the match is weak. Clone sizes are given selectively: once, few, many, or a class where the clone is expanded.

CASSSRGETQYF | TGTGCCAGTAGCAGCCGGGGAGAGACCCAGTACTTC | TRBJ2-5 | TRBV19 | NA | NA
CASSGQGRWNTEAFF | TGTGCCAGCAGCGGACAGGGGCGATGGAACACTGAAGCTTTCTTT | TRBJ1-1 | TRBV28 | TRBD1 | NA
CASSTASNSPLHF | TGTGCCAGCTCCACCGCTAGCAATTCACCCCTCCACTTT | TRBJ1-6 | TRBV18 | NA | NA
CASSQDPGRANQPQHF | TGCGCCAGCAGCCAAGATCCGGGCAGGGCTAATCAGCCCCAGCATTTT | TRBJ1-5 | TRBV4-1 | NA | NA
CASSYSRRGNTEAFF | TGTGCCAGCAGTTACTCGCGCAGGGGGAACACTGAAGCTTTCTTT | TRBJ1-1 | TRBV6-5 | NA | NA
CASSLNPQAGGLNEQFF | TGTGCCAGCAGCTTAAACCCCCAGGCGGGGGGGCTTAATGAGCAGTTCTTC | TRBJ2-1 | TRBV7-3 | TRBD2 | NA
CASSLVGGEQYF | TGTGCCAGCAGTTTAGTGGGGGGCGAGCAGTACTTC | TRBJ2-7 | TRBV27 | NA | NA
CASSLMASGGYTDTQYF | TGTGCCAGCAGCTTAATGGCTAGCGGGGGGTACACAGATACGCAGTATTTT | TRBJ2-3 | TRBV11-2 | TRBD2 | NA
CASSQHPKGGNTEAFF | TGTGCCAGCAGCCAGCATCCGAAGGGAGGGAACACTGAAGCTTTCTTT | TRBJ1-1 | TRBV4-2 | NA | NA
CASSPTGGVHEQYF | TGTGCCAGCAGCCCAACGGGGGGGGTCCACGAGCAGTACTTC | TRBJ2-7 | TRBV6-5 | TRBD2 | few
CASSLGAVEPQHF | TGTGCCAGCAGCCTGGGGGCAGTGGAGCCCCAGCATTTT | TRBJ1-5 | TRBV7-9 | NA | NA
CASSLRSTGLQETQYF | TGTGCCAGCAGTTTAAGGTCCACAGGGCTCCAAGAGACCCAGTACTTC | TRBJ2-5 | TRBV27 | NA | NA
CASSGLTYNEQFF | TGTGCCAGCAGCGGACTGACCTACAATGAGCAGTTCTTC | TRBJ2-1 | TRBV7-2 | NA | once
CASSVGQGTDTQYF | TGTGCCAGCAGTGTGGGACAGGGTACAGATACGCAGTATTTT | TRBJ2-3 | TRBV6-5 | TRBD1 | few
CASSVAGDRNQPQHF | TGTGCCAGCAGCGTAGCAGGGGATCGCAATCAGCCCCAGCATTTT | TRBJ1-5 | TRBV9 | NA | NA
CASSLASSGGVVTGELFF | TGTGCCAGCAGCTTAGCTTCCAGCGGGGGGGTGGTCACCGGGGAGCTGTTTTTT | TRBJ2-2 | TRBV7-2 | TRBD2 | NA
CASCEMNTEAFF | TGTGCCAGCTGTGAGATGAACACTGAAGCTTTCTTT | TRBJ1-1 | TRBV18 | NA | NA
CASSPTVLSYEQYF | TGTGCCAGTAGCCCGACGGTACTATCCTACGAGCAGTACTTC | TRBJ2-7 | TRBV19 | NA | NA
CASSLRAGATEQYF | TGTGCCAGCAGCCTACGAGCGGGGGCTACCGAGCAGTACTTC | TRBJ2-7 | TRBV7-2 | TRBD2 | NA
CASSSTDMYSGNTIYF | TGTGCCAGCAGCTCGACCGACATGTACTCTGGAAACACCATATATTTT | TRBJ1-3 | TRBV7-2 | NA | NA
CASSLGPLVF | TGTGCCAGCAGCTTAGGCCCACTGGTCTTC | TRBJ2-1 | TRBV7-2 | NA | NA
CASSGGGAVYNEQFF | TGCGCCAGCAGCGGCGGGGGGGCGGTCTACAATGAGCAGTTCTTC | TRBJ2-1 | TRBV5-1 | TRBD2 | NA
CASSSGTGSTGELFF | TGCGCCAGCAGCTCCGGGACAGGGAGCACCGGGGAGCTGTTTTTT | TRBJ2-2 | TRBV5-1 | TRBD1 | NA
CASSYATGGYEQYF | TGTGCCAGCAGTTACGCGACAGGGGGCTACGAGCAGTACTTC | TRBJ2-7 | TRBV6-5 | TRBD1 | NA
CASSELRNQPQHF | TGTGCCAGCAGTGAATTGAGAAATCAGCCCCAGCATTTT | TRBJ1-5 | TRBV6-1 | NA | NA
CASSSPRSYEQYF | TGTGCCAGCAGCTCCCCGCGGAGCTACGAGCAGTACTTC | TRBJ2-7 | TRBV7-2 | NA | NA